The rows below give T cell receptor beta chains drawn from one sample of a study of T cells in Graves' hyperthyroidism and ophthalmopathy. TCRdb fed the multiplex PCR reads into MiXCR, producing one record per CDR3 protein. The sample includes around 340,000 distinct CDR3 sequences, around a fifth of them seen just once. Sequencing input: blood. These receptors came from a woman between 50 and 59 years old with Graves' hyperthyroidism. The CDR3 runs from the conserved cysteine through the conserved F or W. The D gene is left open where the match is weak. Some rows mark clone size as missing; the rest say once, few, many or name a class of expanded clone.

size	D	V	J	CDR3	DNA
NA	TRBD2	TRBV28	TRBJ2-5	CASNPAGGPWETQYF	TGTGCCAGCAATCCAGCGGGGGGGCCATGGGAGACCCAGTACTTC
few	NA	TRBV18	TRBJ1-3	CASSPQQGPGNTIYF	TGTGCCAGCTCACCCCAACAGGGCCCTGGAAACACCATATATTTT
NA	TRBD1	TRBV28	TRBJ1-6	CASSSGGTAYNSPLHF	TGTGCCAGCAGTTCAGGGGGGACGGCCTATAATTCACCCCTCCACTTT
many	NA	TRBV6-1	TRBJ2-7	CASSNTGTRYEQYF	TGTGCCAGCAGTAACACCGGGACCAGATACGAGCAGTACTTC
many	NA	TRBV3-1	TRBJ1-2	CASSQASHYGYTF	TGTGCCAGCAGCCAAGCTTCTCACTATGGCTACACCTTC
NA	TRBD1	TRBV3-1	TRBJ1-2	CASSQVTGGTSGYTF	TGTGCCAGCAGCCAAGTCACAGGGGGTACGAGCGGCTACACCTTC
NA	NA	TRBV5-4	TRBJ1-2	CASSQPPYGYTF	TGTGCCAGCAGCCAGCCTCCCTATGGCTACACCTTC
many	NA	TRBV28	TRBJ1-2	CASTPGRMRYGYTF	TGTGCCAGCACCCCCGGGAGGATGAGGTATGGCTACACCTTC
many	NA	TRBV3-1	TRBJ1-2	CASSHLPSTANYGYTF	TGTGCCAGCAGCCATCTCCCTTCGACAGCCAACTATGGCTACACCTTC
many	TRBD1	TRBV24-1	TRBJ2-1	CATSELRQGANEQFF	TGTGCCACCAGTGAACTGAGACAGGGGGCCAATGAGCAGTTCTTC
many	NA	TRBV19	TRBJ2-1	CASSKGRQASYNEQFF	TGTGCCAGTAGTAAGGGACGTCAAGCGAGTTACAATGAGCAGTTCTTC
NA	NA	TRBV20-1	TRBJ1-4	CSARVYQGPTNEKLFF	TGCAGTGCTAGAGTCTATCAGGGGCCAACTAATGAAAAACTGTTTTTT
many	NA	TRBV18	TRBJ2-7	CASSPQGQDYEQYF	TGTGCCAGCTCACCACAGGGGCAGGACTACGAGCAGTACTTC
NA	NA	TRBV12-3/TRBV12-4	TRBJ2-3	CASSSHSTDTQYF	TGTGCCAGCAGTTCCCATAGCACAGATACGCAGTATTTT
NA	NA	TRBV19	TRBJ1-3	CASSVTLASGNTIYF	TGTGCCAGTAGTGTGACCCTAGCCTCTGGAAACACCATATATTTT
few	NA	TRBV19	TRBJ2-7	CASSPTANSYEQYF	TGTGCCAGTAGTCCTACAGCAAACTCCTACGAGCAGTACTTC
NA	NA	TRBV24-1	TRBJ1-5	CATSASRAGNQPQHF	TGTGCCACCAGTGCCAGTAGGGCTGGCAATCAGCCCCAGCATTTT
many	NA	TRBV11-2	TRBJ2-7	CASSLDIGARITRSSYEQYF	TGTGCCAGCAGCTTAGATATAGGGGCGCGGATAACCCGAAGCTCCTACGAGCAGTACTTC
many	NA	TRBV7-2	TRBJ1-5	CASSLEARYSNQPQHF	TGTGCCAGCAGCTTAGAGGCCAGGTATAGCAATCAGCCCCAGCATTTT
few	TRBD1	TRBV5-1	TRBJ1-5	CASSLGGADQPQHF	TGCGCCAGCAGCTTAGGGGGCGCGGATCAGCCCCAGCATTTT
NA	TRBD2	TRBV6-1	TRBJ2-1	CASRLAGGMYNEQFF	TGTGCCAGCAGACTAGCGGGGGGGATGTACAATGAGCAGTTCTTC
once	NA	TRBV27	TRBJ2-7	CASSLTPLNEQYF	TGTGCCAGCAGTCTAACCCCCCTTAACGAGCAGTACTTC
few	NA	TRBV7-3	TRBJ2-1	CASSQVQSSYNEQFF	TGTGCCAGCAGCCAAGTCCAAAGCTCCTACAATGAGCAGTTCTTC
few	NA	TRBV19	TRBJ1-5	CASTPFLSNQPQHF	TGTGCCAGTACCCCGTTCCTTAGCAATCAGCCCCAGCATTTT
many	TRBD1	TRBV27	TRBJ2-7	CASSPLGTGAYEQYF	TGTGCCAGCAGTCCACTCGGGACAGGAGCCTACGAGCAGTACTTC
NA	TRBD1	TRBV20-1	TRBJ1-1	CSAVRPKAWTGEAWNTEAFF	TGCAGTGCTGTACGACCAAAAGCTTGGACAGGGGAGGCTTGGAACACTGAAGCTTTCTTT
NA	NA	TRBV14	TRBJ2-5	CASSQVGRETQYF	TGTGCCAGCAGCCAAGTGGGGCGGGAGACCCAGTACTTC